The clone carrying this TCR beta chain showed up just a few times. The antigen is undetermined. This record belongs to a study of T-cell memory formation after mild COVID-19. Study results and caveats: Day 15 to 85 contracting clones showed balanced CD4/CD8; later expanders leaned CD4+. Some clones that responded were present in memory (sampled pre-infection), which suggests cross-reactive memory joined. Still unconfirmed is whether the second-wave clones peaking on day 37 recognized SARS-CoV-2.

This CDR3 has 13 residues. V was cut by 8 bases and J by 2 bases, with 11 bases left in between. The V gene's germline CDR1 is MGHRA and CDR2 YSYEKL. Sample barcodes and UMIs were carried by the TCR alpha and TCR beta cDNA libraries that 5'RACE generated with constant-segment primers. From the 5' RACE reads, TCRdb called clonotypes with MiXCR, one entry per CDR3 protein. The sample contains roughly 300,000 distinct CDR3 sequences, 7.5% to 9.5% of which appear only once. This TCR derives from a man in his late teens or twenties who had mild COVID-19 (a few samples of this study predate the infection). Cell type and time point are not known. Material for sequencing was PBMCs or a T cell subset sorted from them (not recorded which). The V gene is TRBV4-1, the J gene TRBJ2-3; D may be TRBD1 or TRBD2 (6 bases each). CDR3 sequence reads: CASRRGNTDTQYF. The CDR3 DNA follows: TGCGCCAGCCGGAGGGGGAACACAGATACGCAGTATTTT.